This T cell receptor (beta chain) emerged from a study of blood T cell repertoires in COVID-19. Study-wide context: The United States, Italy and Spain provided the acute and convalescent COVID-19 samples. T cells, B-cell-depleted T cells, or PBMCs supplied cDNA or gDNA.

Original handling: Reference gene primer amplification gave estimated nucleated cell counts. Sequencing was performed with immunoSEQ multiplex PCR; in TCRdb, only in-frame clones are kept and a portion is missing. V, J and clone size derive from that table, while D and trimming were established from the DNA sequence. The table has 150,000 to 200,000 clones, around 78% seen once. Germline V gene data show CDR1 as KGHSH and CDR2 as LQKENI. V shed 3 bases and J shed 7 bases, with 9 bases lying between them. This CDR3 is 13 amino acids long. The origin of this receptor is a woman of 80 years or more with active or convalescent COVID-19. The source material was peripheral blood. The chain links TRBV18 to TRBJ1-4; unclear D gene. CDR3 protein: CASSPPGSEKLFF. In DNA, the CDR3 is TGTGCCAGCTCACCCCCAGGATCTGAAAAACTGTTTTTT.